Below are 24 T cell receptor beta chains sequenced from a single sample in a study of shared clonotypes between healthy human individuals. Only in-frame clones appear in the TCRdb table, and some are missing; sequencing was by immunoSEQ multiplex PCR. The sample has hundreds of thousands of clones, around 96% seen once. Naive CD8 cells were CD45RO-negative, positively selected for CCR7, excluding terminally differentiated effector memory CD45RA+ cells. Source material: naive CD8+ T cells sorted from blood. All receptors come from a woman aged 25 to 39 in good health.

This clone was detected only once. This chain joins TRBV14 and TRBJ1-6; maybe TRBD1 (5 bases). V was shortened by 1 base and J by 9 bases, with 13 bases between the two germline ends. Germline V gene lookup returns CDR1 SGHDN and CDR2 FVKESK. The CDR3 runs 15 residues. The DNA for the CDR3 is TGTGCCAGCAGCCAAGTGGGACGGGTGGGTTCACCCCTCCACTTT. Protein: CASSQVGRVGSPLHF.

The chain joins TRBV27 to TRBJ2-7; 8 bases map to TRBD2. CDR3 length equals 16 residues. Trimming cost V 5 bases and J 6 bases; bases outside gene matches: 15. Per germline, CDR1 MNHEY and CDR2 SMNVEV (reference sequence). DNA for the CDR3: TGTGCCAGCAGTACCTCCGGACTAGCCGTAGTTTCCGAGCAGTACTTC. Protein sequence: CASSTSGLAVVSEQYF.

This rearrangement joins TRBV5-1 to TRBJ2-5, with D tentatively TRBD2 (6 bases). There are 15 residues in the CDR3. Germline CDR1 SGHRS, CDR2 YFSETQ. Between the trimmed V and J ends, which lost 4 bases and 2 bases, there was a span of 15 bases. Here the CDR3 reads CASSRWRGRQETQYF. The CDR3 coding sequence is TGCGCCAGCAGCAGGTGGCGGGGAAGACAAGAGACCCAGTACTTC. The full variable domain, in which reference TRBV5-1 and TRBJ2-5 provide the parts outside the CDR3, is KAGVTQTPRYLIKTRGQQVTLSCSPISGHRSVSWYQQTPGQGLQFLFEYFSETQRNKGNFPGRFSGRQFSNSRSEMNVSTLELGDSALYLCASSRWRGRQETQYFGPGTRLLVL.

The CDR3 region is CSVSQRGNHPAEKLFF. DNA for the CDR3: TGCAGCGTTTCACAGAGAGGTAACCACCCCGCGGAAAAACTGTTTTTT. This chain joins TRBV29-1 and TRBJ1-4; D is unclear. The CDR3 consists of 16 residues. Trimming cost V 5 bases and J 8 bases, with 24 bases left between them. CDR1 is SQVTM, CDR2 ANQGSEA, per germline. Full variable domain (missing parts from reference TRBV29-1 and TRBJ1-4): SAVISQKPSRDICQRGTSLTIQCQVDSQVTMMFWYRQQPGQSLTLIATANQGSEATYESGFVIDKFPISRPNLTFSTLTVSNMSPEDSSIYLCSVSQRGNHPAEKLFFGSGTQLSVL.

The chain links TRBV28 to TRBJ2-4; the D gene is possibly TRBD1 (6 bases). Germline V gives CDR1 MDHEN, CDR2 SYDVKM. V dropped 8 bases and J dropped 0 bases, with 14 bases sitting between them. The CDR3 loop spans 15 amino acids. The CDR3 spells CASRHRDLAKNIQYF. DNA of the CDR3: TGTGCCAGCCGGCACAGGGATCTAGCCAAAAACATTCAGTACTTC.

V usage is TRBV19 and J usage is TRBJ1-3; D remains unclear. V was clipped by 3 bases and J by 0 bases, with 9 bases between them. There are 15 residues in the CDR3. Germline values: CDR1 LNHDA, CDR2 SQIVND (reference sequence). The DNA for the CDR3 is TGTGCCAGTAGTATCCCATGGAGCTCTGGAAACACCATATATTTT. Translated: CASSIPWSSGNTIYF.

CDR3 in DNA: TGTGCCAGCAGCGATAGCGGGAGTTCCTACAATGAGCAGTTCTTC. Translation gives CASSDSGSSYNEQFF. The chain combines TRBV7-9 with TRBJ2-1; 9 bases map to TRBD2. The V segment lost 5 bases and the J segment 1 base; nucleotides outside the gene matches: 3. CDR3 length: 15 amino acids. Germline values: CDR1 SEHNR, CDR2 FQNEAQ (reference sequence).

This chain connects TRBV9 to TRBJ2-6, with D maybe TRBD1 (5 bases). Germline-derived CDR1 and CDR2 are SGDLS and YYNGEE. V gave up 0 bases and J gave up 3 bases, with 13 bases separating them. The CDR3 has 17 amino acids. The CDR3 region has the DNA TGTGCCAGCAGCGTAGGGGGCGGCCTGGGTGGGGCCAACGTCCTGACTTTC. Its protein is CASSVGGGLGGANVLTF.

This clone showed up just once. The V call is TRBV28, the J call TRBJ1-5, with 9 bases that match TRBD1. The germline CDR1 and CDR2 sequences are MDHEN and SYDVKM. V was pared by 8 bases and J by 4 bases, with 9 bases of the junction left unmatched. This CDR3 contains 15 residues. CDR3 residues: CASDLTGTGNQPQHF. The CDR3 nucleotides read TGTGCCAGCGACCTCACCGGGACAGGGAATCAGCCCCAGCATTTT.

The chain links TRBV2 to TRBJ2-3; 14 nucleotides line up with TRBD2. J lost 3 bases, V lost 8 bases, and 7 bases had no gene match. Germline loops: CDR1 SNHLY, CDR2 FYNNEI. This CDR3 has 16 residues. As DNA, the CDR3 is TGTGCCAGCGAGAGTAGACTAGCGGGAGGGACAGATACGCAGTATTTT. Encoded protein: CASESRLAGGTDTQYF.

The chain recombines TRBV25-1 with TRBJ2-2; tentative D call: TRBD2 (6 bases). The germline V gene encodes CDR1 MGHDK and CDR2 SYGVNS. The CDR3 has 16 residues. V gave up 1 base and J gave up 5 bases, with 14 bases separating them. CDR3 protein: CASSEFGSGGTGELFF. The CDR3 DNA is TGTGCCAGCAGTGAATTTGGGTCAGGAGGGACCGGGGAGCTGTTTTTT.

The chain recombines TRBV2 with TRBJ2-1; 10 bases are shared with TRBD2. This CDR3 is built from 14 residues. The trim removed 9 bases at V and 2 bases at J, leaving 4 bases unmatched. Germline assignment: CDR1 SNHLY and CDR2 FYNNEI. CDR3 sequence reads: CAREGLATYNEQFF. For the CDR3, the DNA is TGTGCCAGGGAGGGACTAGCGACCTACAATGAGCAGTTCTTC. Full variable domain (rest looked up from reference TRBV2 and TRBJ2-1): EPEVTQTPSHQVTQMGQEVILRCVPISNHLYFYWYRQILGQKVEFLVSFYNNEISEKSEIFDDQFSVERPDGSNFTLKIRSTKLEDSAMYFCAREGLATYNEQFFGPGTRLTVL.

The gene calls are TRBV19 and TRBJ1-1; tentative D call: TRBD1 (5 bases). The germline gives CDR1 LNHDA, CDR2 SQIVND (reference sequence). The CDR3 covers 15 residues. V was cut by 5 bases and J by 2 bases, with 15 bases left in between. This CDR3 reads CASSPFSGLNTEAFF. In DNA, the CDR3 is TGTGCCAGTAGTCCTTTCTCGGGACTCAACACTGAAGCTTTCTTT.

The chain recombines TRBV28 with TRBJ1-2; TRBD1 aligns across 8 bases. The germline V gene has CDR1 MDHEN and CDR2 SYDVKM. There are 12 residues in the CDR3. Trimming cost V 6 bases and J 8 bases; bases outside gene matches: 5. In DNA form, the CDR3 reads TGTGCCAGCAGCCCGACAGGGGCCGGCTACACCTTC. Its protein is CASSPTGAGYTF.

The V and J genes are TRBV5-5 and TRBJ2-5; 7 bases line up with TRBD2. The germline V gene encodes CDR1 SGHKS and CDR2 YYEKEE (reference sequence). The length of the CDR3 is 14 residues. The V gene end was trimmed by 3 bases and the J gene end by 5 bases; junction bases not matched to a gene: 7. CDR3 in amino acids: CASSSAWEGETQYF. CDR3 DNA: TGTGCCAGCAGCTCCGCGTGGGAGGGTGAGACCCAGTACTTC.

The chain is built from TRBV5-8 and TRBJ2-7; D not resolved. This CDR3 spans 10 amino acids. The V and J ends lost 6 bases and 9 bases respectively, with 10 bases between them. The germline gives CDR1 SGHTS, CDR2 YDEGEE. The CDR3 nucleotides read TGTGCCAGCATCTGGGCGTCGCAGTACTTC. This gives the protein CASIWASQYF.

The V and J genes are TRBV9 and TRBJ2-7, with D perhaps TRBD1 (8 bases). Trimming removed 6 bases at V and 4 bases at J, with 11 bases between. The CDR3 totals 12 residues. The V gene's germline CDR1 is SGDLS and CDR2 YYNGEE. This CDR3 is CASNRGGYEQYF. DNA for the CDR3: TGTGCCAGCAACAGGGGGGGATACGAGCAGTACTTC. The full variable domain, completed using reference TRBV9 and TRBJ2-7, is DSGVTQTPKHLITATGQRVTLRCSPRSGDLSVYWYQQSLDQGLQFLIQYYNGEERAKGNILERFSAQQFPDLHSELNLSSLELGDSALYFCASNRGGYEQYFGPGTRLTVT.

For the CDR3, the DNA is TGTGCCAGCAGCTACGGACAGGGGTTAAACATTCAGTACTTC. Encoded protein: CASSYGQGLNIQYF. V is TRBV5-6 and J is TRBJ2-4; 9 bases map to TRBD1. There are 14 residues in the CDR3. Trimming removed 3 bases from V and 6 bases from J; junction bases left unmatched: 4. Germline V lookup: CDR1 SGHDT, CDR2 YYEEEE.

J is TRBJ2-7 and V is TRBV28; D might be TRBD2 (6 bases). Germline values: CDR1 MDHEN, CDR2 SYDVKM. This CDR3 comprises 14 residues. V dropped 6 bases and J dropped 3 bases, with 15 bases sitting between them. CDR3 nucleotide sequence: TGTGCCAGCAGCCCCACCGGGAGCGGCTACGAGCAGTACTTC. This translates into CASSPTGSGYEQYF.

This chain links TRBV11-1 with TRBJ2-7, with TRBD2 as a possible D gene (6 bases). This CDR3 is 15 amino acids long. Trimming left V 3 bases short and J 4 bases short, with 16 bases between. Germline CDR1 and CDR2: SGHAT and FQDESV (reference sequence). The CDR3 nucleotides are TGTGCCAGCAGCTTCGGTGACGGGAGAGGTTACGAGCAGTACTTC. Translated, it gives CASSFGDGRGYEQYF.

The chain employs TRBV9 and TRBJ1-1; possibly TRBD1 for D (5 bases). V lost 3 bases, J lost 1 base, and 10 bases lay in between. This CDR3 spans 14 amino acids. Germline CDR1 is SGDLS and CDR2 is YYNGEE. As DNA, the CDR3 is TGTGCCAGCAGCGACCCGGGGGGGAACACTGAAGCTTTCTTT. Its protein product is CASSDPGGNTEAFF.

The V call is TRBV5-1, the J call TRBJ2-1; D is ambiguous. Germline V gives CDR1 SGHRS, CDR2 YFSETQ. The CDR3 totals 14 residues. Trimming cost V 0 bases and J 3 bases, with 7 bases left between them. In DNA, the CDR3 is TGCGCCAGCAGCTTGGACGAGAACTACAATGAGCAGTTCTTC. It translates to CASSLDENYNEQFF.

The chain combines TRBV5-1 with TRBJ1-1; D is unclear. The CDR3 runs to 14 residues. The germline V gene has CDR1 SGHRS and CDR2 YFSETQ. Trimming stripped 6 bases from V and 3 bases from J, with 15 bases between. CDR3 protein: CASNEVPGDTEAFF. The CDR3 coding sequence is TGCGCCAGCAATGAGGTCCCTGGGGACACTGAAGCTTTCTTT.

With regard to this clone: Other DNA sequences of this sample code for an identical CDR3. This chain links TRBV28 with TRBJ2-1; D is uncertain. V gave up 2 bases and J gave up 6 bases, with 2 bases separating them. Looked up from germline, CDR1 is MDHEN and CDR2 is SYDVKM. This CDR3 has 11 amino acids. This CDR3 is CASSLVNEQFF. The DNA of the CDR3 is TGTGCCAGCAGTTTAGTCAATGAGCAGTTCTTC.